This T cell receptor beta chain is from a study of blood T cell repertoires in COVID-19. Germline V gene data show CDR1 as SGHNT and CDR2 as YYREEE (reference sequence). Trimming left V 4 bases short and J 2 bases short, with 10 bases between. The CDR3 has 15 amino acids. The assay was immunoSEQ multiplex PCR, and TCRdb's table has in-frame clones only and misses some. The sample holds roughly 97,000 clones; about 87% are singletons and the top ten take 15% to 20%. Sequencing was carried out using peripheral blood. The chain employs TRBV5-4 and TRBJ1-6; D perhaps matches TRBD1 (6 bases). This TCR was sampled from a human donor in a cohort sampled during active COVID-19. This chain's CDR3 is CASSPGQTYNSPLHF. The CDR3 DNA is TGTGCCAGCAGCCCAGGACAGACCTATAATTCACCCCTCCACTTT.